The source of this T cell receptor beta chain is a study of CD8 T cells in ankylosing spondylitis. Findings and caveats of the study: A subset of motif variants has previously been described in the synovial fluid and blood of reactive arthritis. The authors reported significant enrichment of disease-linked clones in matched ankylosing spondylitis synovial fluid. Blood from ankylosing spondylitis patients appeared to carry a characteristic roughly eight-variant TCR beta motif.

There are many counts of this clonotype. Its antigen remains unknown. The CDR3 consists of 16 residues. V was pared by 7 bases and J by 7 bases, with 12 bases of the junction left unmatched. With molecular barcodes, quantitative 5'-RACE was used to make the TCR beta libraries. TCRdb re-derived calls from the 5' RACE reads in MiXCR, one entry per CDR3 protein. Among under 450,000 distinct CDR3 sequences listed, roughly 18% were seen once. This sequence was found in a male donor with ankylosing spondylitis. The rearrangement links TRBV12-3 or TRBV12-4 to TRBJ2-7; the match to TRBD2 covers 14 bases. The specimen was blood, either unsorted or a sorted T cell fraction (not recorded which). This CDR3 reads CASTLQLGLAGGEQYF. The CDR3 region has the DNA TGTGCCAGCACCCTCCAACTCGGACTAGCGGGGGGAGAGCAGTACTTC.